What follows are 31 T cell receptor beta chains derived from one specimen sequenced in a study of patients and donors after allogeneic stem cell transplantation. In TCRdb, the RT-PCR reads were re-called with MiXCR into one record per CDR3 protein. The profile shows 200,000 to 250,000 distinct CDR3 sequences, less than 50% of them singletons. The sequencing sample was made of blood, either unsorted or a sorted T cell fraction (not recorded which). The receptors were sampled from a human donor who was either an allogeneic HSCT recipient or a stem cell or donor lymphocyte infusion donor (not recorded which). It is not recorded whose cells these are; they may come from a transplant donor.

DNA for the CDR3: TGTGCCAGCAGCCCCCTGAGCGGGGGGGCCTCGGAGACCCAGTACTTC. This encodes CASSPLSGGASETQYF. This chain uses TRBV7-9 with TRBJ2-5; TRBD2 agrees at 10 bases. The CDR3 sequence is 16 residues long. Germline V gene data show CDR1 as SEHNR and CDR2 as FQNEAQ (reference sequence). Trimming removed 5 bases from V and 5 bases from J; junction bases left unmatched: 11.

This clonotype was detected ten times or more. This chain links TRBV7-9 with TRBJ2-3, with TRBD2 matching 8 bases. V was clipped by 3 bases and J by 8 bases; unmatched bases: 4. Germline assignment: CDR1 SEHNR and CDR2 FQNEAQ (reference sequence). The CDR3 covers 13 residues. The CDR3 reads CASSLNSGGTQYF. The CDR3 DNA reads as TGTGCCAGCAGCTTGAACAGCGGGGGTACGCAGTATTTT.

This clonotype has just one count. The chain recombines TRBV10-3 with TRBJ2-3, with a possible D match to TRBD2 (6 bases). The CDR3 consists of 16 residues. V was pared by 4 bases and J by 0 bases, with 14 bases between. Germline CDR1 and CDR2: ENHRY and SYGVKD. DNA of the CDR3: TGTGCCATCAGTGCCGCACGGGACTCGAGCACAGATACGCAGTATTTT. It encodes CAISAARDSSTDTQYF.

This clonotype has just a few counts. The V call is TRBV12-3 or TRBV12-4, the J call TRBJ1-1; D call uncertain. Trimming took off 5 bases at V and 1 base at J, with 8 bases between the two ends. The CDR3 is 13 amino acids. For the CDR3, the DNA is TGTGCCAGCAGTAGAAGAGAGAACACTGAAGCTTTCTTT. Translation gives CASSRRENTEAFF.

V usage is TRBV12-3 or TRBV12-4 and J usage is TRBJ1-2; 8 nucleotides agree with TRBD1. V dropped 1 base and J dropped 8; count of bases not matched to a gene: 3. The CDR3 length is 13 residues. The CDR3 nucleotides read TGTGCCAGCAGTTTAGGGACAGGGCTCGGCTACACCTTC. The encoded protein is CASSLGTGLGYTF.

Many counts were recorded for this clonotype. The chain uses TRBV9 and TRBJ1-6; TRBD1 aligns across 7 bases. J gave up 7 bases and V 2 bases, and 9 bases lay outside the gene matches. Germline V CDR1 and CDR2: SGDLS, YYNGEE. CDR3 length equals 16 residues. The CDR3 sequence is CASSVKPGGKNSPLHF. CDR3 DNA: TGTGCCAGCAGCGTTAAGCCAGGGGGAAAAAATTCACCCCTCCACTTT.

The CDR3 DNA sequence: TGTGCCAGCAGCTGGCGGGCTAGCGGGGCCTACGAGCAGTACTTC. It is translated as CASSWRASGAYEQYF. The chain is built from TRBV7-9 and TRBJ2-7; 9 nucleotides agree with TRBD2. Germline loops: CDR1 SEHNR, CDR2 FQNEAQ (reference sequence). The CDR3 is 15 amino acids. Trimming cost V 4 bases and J 2 bases; bases outside gene matches: 6.

This sequence joins TRBV28 and TRBJ1-1; the D gene is possibly TRBD1 (6 bases). The CDR3 extends over 10 amino acids. CDR1 and CDR2 from the germline V gene are MDHEN and SYDVKM. Trimming removed 6 bases from V and 10 bases from J, with 9 bases in between. The CDR3 DNA reads TGTGCCAGCAGCACAGGGCGAGCTTTCTTT. Amino acids: CASSTGRAFF.

This clonotype was counted only a few times. This chain connects TRBV27 to TRBJ1-5; D unclear. Germline loops: CDR1 MNHEY, CDR2 SMNVEV (reference sequence). The CDR3 is 13 residues long. V lost 5 bases to trimming and J lost 11 bases, with 16 bases between them. The CDR3 nucleotides read TGTGCCAGCAGTCCCGGACCGGGTAGGACCCAGCATTTT. Protein: CASSPGPGRTQHF.

This clonotype came up a few times. The CDR3 region is CAWSGQATNEKLFF. CDR3 nucleotide sequence: TGTGCCTGGAGTGGACAGGCAACTAATGAAAAACTGTTTTTT. The chain is built from TRBV30 and TRBJ1-4; TRBD1 is a possible D gene (6 bases). Trimming took off 1 base at V and 0 bases at J, with 6 bases between the two ends. This CDR3 region has 14 residues. CDR1 GTSNPN and CDR2 SVGIG come from the germline V gene (reference sequence).

V is TRBV4-1 and J is TRBJ1-2; TRBD1 aligns across 7 bases. J was trimmed by 4 bases and V by 0 bases; bases with no gene match: 5. Per the germline V gene, CDR1 is MGHRA and CDR2 is YSYEKL. This CDR3 spans 15 amino acids. This CDR3 reads CASSQDAQGVYGYTF. CDR3 sequence (DNA): TGCGCCAGCAGCCAAGACGCCCAGGGGGTCTATGGCTACACCTTC.

The chain links TRBV29-1 to TRBJ1-1; D not resolved. Germline assignment: CDR1 SQVTM and CDR2 ANQGSEA. The germline V and J ends were trimmed by 0 bases and 7 bases, with 12 bases remaining between them. The CDR3 has 13 amino acids. CDR3 sequence reads: CSVEDLWAYEAFF. The CDR3 DNA reads as TGCAGCGTTGAAGATCTCTGGGCTTATGAAGCTTTCTTT.

The CDR3 nucleotides are TGCGCCAGCAGATCCGGGGGCAACACTGAAGCTTTCTTT. Encoded protein: CASRSGGNTEAFF. This chain joins TRBV5-1 and TRBJ1-1, with D perhaps TRBD1 (6 bases). CDR1 SGHRS and CDR2 YFSETQ come from the germline V gene. The germline V and J ends were trimmed by 5 bases and 2 bases, with 10 bases remaining between them. The length of the CDR3 is 13 residues.

V is TRBV7-2 and J is TRBJ1-1; no clear D. In germline, CDR1 is SGHTA, CDR2 FQGNSA. The CDR3 extends over 17 amino acids. Trimming removed 2 bases from V and 7 bases from J, with 23 bases in between. For the CDR3, the DNA is TGTGCCAGCAGCTTAAACGGCCTAGGGTACCGGGCCAGTGAAGCTTTCTTT. It translates to CASSLNGLGYRASEAFF.

The chain combines TRBV5-1 with TRBJ1-4, with TRBD1 identical over 7 bases. Germline CDR1 SGHRS, CDR2 YFSETQ. The CDR3 is made up of 16 amino acids. Trimming cost V 0 bases and J 3 bases; bases outside gene matches: 5. The CDR3 nucleotides are TGCGCCAGCAGCTTGGCCCGGGACAGCGCTAATGAAAAACTGTTTTTT. This translates into CASSLARDSANEKLFF.

CDR3 residues: CASSKGTGDQPQHF. For the CDR3, the DNA is TGCGCCAGCAGCAAAGGGACAGGAGATCAGCCCCAGCATTTT. The chain recombines TRBV5-1 with TRBJ1-5; 8 positions match TRBD1. V trimming: 4 bases; J trimming: 5 bases; junction bases outside the gene matches: 5. Germline CDR1 and CDR2: SGHRS and YFSETQ. CDR3 length: 14 residues.

The chain couples TRBV28 to TRBJ2-7, with D tentatively TRBD2 (6 bases). The CDR3 is made up of 15 amino acids. Trimming cost V 8 bases and J 4 bases, with 21 bases left between them. Germline lookup yields CDR1 MDHEN and CDR2 SYDVKM. The CDR3 sequence is CASFAERAVGYEQYF. CDR3 DNA: TGTGCCAGCTTTGCCGAGCGGGCAGTTGGATACGAGCAGTACTTC.

This clonotype was detected many times. The genes are TRBV2 and TRBJ2-2, with D hard to call. Trimming cost V 11 bases and J 6 bases, with 22 bases left between them. CDR1 is SNHLY, CDR2 FYNNEI, per germline. The CDR3 is 15 amino acids. The CDR3 region has the DNA TGTGCCGTCCCCGGGCTAGATAGGTTCGCCGGGGAGCTGTTTTTT. Amino acid sequence: CAVPGLDRFAGELFF. Full variable domain (rest looked up from reference TRBV2 and TRBJ2-2): EPEVTQTPSHQVTQMGQEVILRCVPISNHLYFYWYRQILGQKVEFLVSFYNNEISEKSEIFDDQFSVERPDGSNFTLKIRSTKLEDSAMYFCAVPGLDRFAGELFFGEGSRLTVL.

The chain recombines TRBV6-6 with TRBJ2-3; no definite D call. Trimming left V 4 bases short and J 4 bases short, with 12 bases between. This CDR3 has 14 amino acids. Germline V gene sequence: CDR1 MNHNY, CDR2 SVGAGI (reference sequence). CDR3 amino acids: CASSSSREADTQYF. CDR3 sequence (DNA): TGTGCCAGCAGTTCAAGTAGAGAGGCAGATACGCAGTATTTT.

The V gene is TRBV20-1, the J gene TRBJ1-4, with TRBD1 matching over 7 bases. J gave up 4 bases and V 3 bases, and 2 bases lay outside the gene matches. The CDR3 runs to 13 residues. From germline, CDR1 is DFQATT and CDR2 SNEGSKA (reference sequence). DNA of the CDR3: TGCAGTGCTAGCGACAGGGTTAATGAAAAACTGTTTTTT. Residues: CSASDRVNEKLFF.

This clonotype was observed a few times. V and J are TRBV12-3 or TRBV12-4 and TRBJ1-4; TRBD1 might be the D (5 bases). Trimming removed 1 base from V and 4 bases from J, with 7 bases in between. The CDR3 runs to 14 residues. This chain's CDR3 is CASSLVQGNEKLFF. CDR3 sequence (DNA): TGTGCCAGCAGTTTAGTCCAGGGTAATGAAAAACTGTTTTTT.

The rearrangement uses TRBV6-5 and TRBJ1-4; TRBD1 is a possible D gene (6 bases). Germline V gene sequence: CDR1 MNHEY, CDR2 SVGAGI. CDR3 length: 15 residues. V dropped 7 bases and J dropped 8 bases, with 20 bases sitting between them. The chain's CDR3 is CASKQSWGAGEKLFF. The CDR3 DNA reads TGTGCCAGCAAACAATCTTGGGGGGCAGGGGAAAAACTGTTTTTT.

The chain is built from TRBV20-1 and TRBJ1-6; perhaps TRBD1 as D (5 bases). V was clipped by 3 bases and J by 10 bases, with 13 bases between them. This CDR3 is built from 13 residues. Germline CDR1 DFQATT, CDR2 SNEGSKA (reference sequence). DNA of the CDR3: TGCAGTGCTAGTGGTCAGGGAGACTCACCCCTCCACTTT. It yields the protein CSASGQGDSPLHF.

The V call is TRBV10-3, the J call TRBJ2-2; D perhaps matches TRBD1 (6 bases). Germline V CDR1 and CDR2: ENHRY, SYGVKD. The V gene lost 3 bases and the J gene lost 5 bases, with 13 bases spanning the gap. The CDR3 extends over 15 amino acids. The CDR3 DNA reads TGTGCCATCAGTGATGGGCAGGGGCCAACCGGGGAGCTGTTTTTT. Protein product: CAISDGQGPTGELFF.

This clonotype was recorded a few times. The rearrangement links TRBV7-3 to TRBJ2-1; D is uncertain. The V and J ends lost 2 bases and 5 bases respectively, with 7 bases between them. Germline V lookup: CDR1 SGHTA, CDR2 FQGTGA. The CDR3 sequence is 13 residues long. DNA of the CDR3: TGTGCCAGCAGCTTAGGGCCCGACAATGAGCAGTTCTTC. Amino acids: CASSLGPDNEQFF.

This clonotype was seen more than once but under ten times. This CDR3 reads CASSPQWGEKLFF. The CDR3 bases are TGTGCCAGCTCACCACAGTGGGGTGAAAAACTGTTTTTT. The chain carries TRBV18 and TRBJ1-4, with unresolved D. V was cut by 1 base and J by 7 bases, with 7 bases left in between. CDR1 KGHSH and CDR2 LQKENI come from the germline V gene. The CDR3 spans 13 residues.

This chain uses TRBV5-1 with TRBJ2-7; 10 bases are shared with TRBD1. After removal of 0 bases from V and 1 base from J, the junction contained 1 base not matched to a gene. The CDR3 is 15 amino acids. CDR1 is SGHRS, CDR2 YFSETQ, per germline. The CDR3 sequence is CASSLGQGASYEQYF. CDR3 DNA sequence: TGCGCCAGCAGCTTGGGACAGGGGGCTTCCTACGAGCAGTACTTC.

The rearrangement uses TRBV5-5 and TRBJ2-5; TRBD1 is a possible D gene (6 bases). Trimming took 0 bases from V and 4 from J, leaving 10 bases between them. Germline V CDR1 and CDR2: SGHKS, YYEKEE (reference sequence). The CDR3 covers 14 residues. CDR3 loop: CASSLAYRVETQYF. Here the CDR3 DNA reads TGTGCCAGCAGCTTGGCCTACAGGGTAGAGACCCAGTACTTC.

This clonotype was picked up a small number of times. CDR3 loop: CSARGTGGSYEQYF. DNA for the CDR3: TGCAGTGCTAGAGGGACAGGCGGTTCCTACGAGCAGTACTTC. J is TRBJ2-7 and V is TRBV20-1; TRBD1 agrees at 7 bases. The V segment lost 1 base and the J segment 1 base; nucleotides outside the gene matches: 4. The CDR3 loop spans 14 amino acids. Germline loops: CDR1 DFQATT, CDR2 SNEGSKA (reference sequence).

This clonotype was counted at least ten times. The chain is built from TRBV11-2 and TRBJ2-7, with D hard to call. Germline loops: CDR1 SGHAT, CDR2 FQNNGV. The CDR3 has 11 residues. Trimming pared 6 bases from V and 5 bases from J, leaving 8 bases between. This CDR3 reads CASSSRDEQYF. The CDR3 nucleotides are TGTGCCAGCAGTTCCCGGGACGAGCAGTACTTC.

This sequence joins TRBV7-2 and TRBJ1-1; D remains unclear. The V and J ends lost 1 base and 0 bases respectively, with 6 bases between them. The CDR3 contains 14 residues. Germline V CDR1 and CDR2: SGHTA, FQGNSA. This CDR3 reads CASSLVPVNTEAFF. As DNA, the CDR3 is TGTGCCAGCAGCTTAGTCCCTGTGAACACTGAAGCTTTCTTT. The entire variable domain, with the rest obtained from reference TRBV7-2 and TRBJ1-1, is as follows: GAGVSQSPSNKVTEKGKDVELRCDPISGHTALYWYRQSLGQGLEFLIYFQGNSAPDKSGLPSDRFSAERTGGSVSTLTIQRTQQEDSAVYLCASSLVPVNTEAFFGQGTRLTVV.